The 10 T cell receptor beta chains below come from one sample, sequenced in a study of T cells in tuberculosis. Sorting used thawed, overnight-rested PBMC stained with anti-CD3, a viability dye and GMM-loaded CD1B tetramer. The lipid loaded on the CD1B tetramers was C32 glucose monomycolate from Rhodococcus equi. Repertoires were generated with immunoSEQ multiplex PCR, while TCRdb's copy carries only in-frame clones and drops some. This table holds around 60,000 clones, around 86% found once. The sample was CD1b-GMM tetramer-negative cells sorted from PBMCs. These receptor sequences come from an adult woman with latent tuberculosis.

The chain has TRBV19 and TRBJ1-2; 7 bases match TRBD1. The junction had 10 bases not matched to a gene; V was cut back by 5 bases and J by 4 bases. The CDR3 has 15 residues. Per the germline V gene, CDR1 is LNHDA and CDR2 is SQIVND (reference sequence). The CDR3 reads CASSQSGTAGYGYTF. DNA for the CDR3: TGTGCCAGTAGTCAATCCGGGACAGCAGGCTATGGCTACACCTTC. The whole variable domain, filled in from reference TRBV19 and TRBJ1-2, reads DGGITQSPKYLFRKEGQNVTLSCEQNLNHDAMYWYRQDPGQGLRLIYYSQIVNDFQKGDIAEGYSVSREKKESFPLTVTSAQKNPTAFYLCASSQSGTAGYGYTFGSGTRLTVV.

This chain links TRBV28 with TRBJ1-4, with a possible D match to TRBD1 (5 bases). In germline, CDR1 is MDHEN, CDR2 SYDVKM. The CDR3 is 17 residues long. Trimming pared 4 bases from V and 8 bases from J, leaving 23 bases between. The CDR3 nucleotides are TGTGCCAGCAGTTCCGGGCCGGAAGGGGTCAACAGGGAAAAACTGTTTTTT. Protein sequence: CASSSGPEGVNREKLFF.

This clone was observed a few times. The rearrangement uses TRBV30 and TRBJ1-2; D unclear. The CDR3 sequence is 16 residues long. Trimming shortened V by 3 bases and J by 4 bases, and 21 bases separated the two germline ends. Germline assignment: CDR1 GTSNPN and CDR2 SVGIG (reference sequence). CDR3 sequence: CAWRRRLLSQGYGYTF. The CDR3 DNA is TGTGCCTGGAGGAGGAGGCTGCTCTCACAAGGCTATGGCTACACCTTC.

The CDR3 loop reads CASSPGVAGDTQYF. The CDR3 DNA reads as TGTGCCAGCAGCCCGGGGGTAGCGGGAGATACGCAGTATTTT. This sequence joins TRBV28 and TRBJ2-3; 7 bases match TRBD2. The CDR3 runs to 14 residues. Trimming cost V 6 bases and J 5 bases; bases outside gene matches: 8. Germline CDR1 and CDR2: MDHEN and SYDVKM. Full variable domain (rest looked up from reference TRBV28 and TRBJ2-3): DVKVTQSSRYLVKRTGEKVFLECVQDMDHENMFWYRQDPGLGLRLIYFSYDVKMKEKGDIPEGYSVSREKKERFSLILESASTNQTSMYLCASSPGVAGDTQYFGPGTRLTVL.

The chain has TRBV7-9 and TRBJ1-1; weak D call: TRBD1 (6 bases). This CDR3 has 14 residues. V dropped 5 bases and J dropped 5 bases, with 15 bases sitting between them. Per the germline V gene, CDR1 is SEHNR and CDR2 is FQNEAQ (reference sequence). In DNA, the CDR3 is TGTGCCAGCAGCCCTACAGGGTTTAGGACTGAAGCTTTCTTT. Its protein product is CASSPTGFRTEAFF.

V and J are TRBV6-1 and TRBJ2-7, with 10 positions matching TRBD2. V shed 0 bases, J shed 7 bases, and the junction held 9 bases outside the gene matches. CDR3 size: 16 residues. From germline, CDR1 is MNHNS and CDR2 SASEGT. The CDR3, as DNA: TGTGCCAGCAGTGAAGCTATTAGCGGGGGGAACGGGGAGCAGTACTTC. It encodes CASSEAISGGNGEQYF.

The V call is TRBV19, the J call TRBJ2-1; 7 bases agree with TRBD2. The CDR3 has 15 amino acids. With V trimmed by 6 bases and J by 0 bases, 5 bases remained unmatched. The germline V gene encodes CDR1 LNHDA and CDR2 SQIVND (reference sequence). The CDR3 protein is CASRERDFSYNEQFF. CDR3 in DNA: TGTGCCAGTAGGGAGCGGGACTTCTCCTACAATGAGCAGTTCTTC. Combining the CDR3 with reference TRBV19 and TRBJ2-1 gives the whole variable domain DGGITQSPKYLFRKEGQNVTLSCEQNLNHDAMYWYRQDPGQGLRLIYYSQIVNDFQKGDIAEGYSVSREKKESFPLTVTSAQKNPTAFYLCASRERDFSYNEQFFGPGTRLTVL.

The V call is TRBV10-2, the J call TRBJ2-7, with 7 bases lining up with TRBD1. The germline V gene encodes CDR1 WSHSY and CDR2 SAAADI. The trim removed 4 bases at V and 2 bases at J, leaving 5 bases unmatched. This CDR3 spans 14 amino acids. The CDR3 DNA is TGCGCCAGCAGTGTGGGCACAGGGGCCTACGAGCAGTACTTC. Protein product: CASSVGTGAYEQYF.

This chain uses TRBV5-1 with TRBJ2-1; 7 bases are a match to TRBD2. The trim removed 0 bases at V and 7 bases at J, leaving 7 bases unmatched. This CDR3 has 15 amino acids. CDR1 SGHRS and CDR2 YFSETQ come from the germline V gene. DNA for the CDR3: TGCGCCAGCAGCTTGGGCAGCGGGGTAATGAATGAGCAGTTCTTC. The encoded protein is CASSLGSGVMNEQFF.

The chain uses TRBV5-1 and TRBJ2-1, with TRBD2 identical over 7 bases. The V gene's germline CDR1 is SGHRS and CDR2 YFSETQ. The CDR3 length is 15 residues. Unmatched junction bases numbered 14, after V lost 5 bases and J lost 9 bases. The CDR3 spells CASSYSGLVNIEQFF. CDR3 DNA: TGCGCCAGCAGTTATAGCGGGCTGGTAAATATTGAGCAGTTCTTC.